The 8 T cell receptor beta chains below all came from one sample that was sequenced in a study of cytomegalovirus exposure and HLA in healthy donors. Use of 60 Vbeta and 13 Jbeta primers characterized the PCR. Some clones are missing from TCRdb's copy, which holds only in-frame ones; the method was immunoSEQ multiplex PCR. The data contain 200,000 to 250,000 clones, around 76% of them singletons. The sample was PBMCs. Every receptor here comes from a man aged 18-30 years in good health and CMV-seronegative.

The chain recombines TRBV30 with TRBJ1-2; the match to TRBD1 covers 10 bases. This CDR3 region has 14 residues. The ends lost 2 bases at V and 3 bases at J; junction bases unmatched: 3. Germline lookup yields CDR1 GTSNPN and CDR2 SVGIG (reference sequence). In nucleotides, the CDR3 is TGTGCCTGGAGTACGGGACAGGGGCACTATGGCTACACCTTC. It yields the protein CAWSTGQGHYGYTF. Using reference TRBV30 and TRBJ1-2 for the parts outside the CDR3, the full variable domain is SQTIHQWPATLVQPVGSPLSLECTVEGTSNPNLYWYRQAAGRGLQLLFYSVGIGQISSEVPQNLSASRPQDRQFILSSKKLLLSDSGFYLCAWSTGQGHYGYTFGSGTRLTVV.

The chain links TRBV27 to TRBJ1-2; D gene unclear. CDR1 and CDR2 from the germline V gene are MNHEY and SMNVEV (reference sequence). This CDR3 has 15 amino acids. The V and J ends lost 5 bases and 4 bases respectively, with 17 bases between them. This CDR3 reads CASSRDSAGSYGYTF. CDR3 sequence (DNA): TGTGCCAGCAGTAGAGACTCGGCGGGGAGCTATGGCTACACCTTC.

The chain couples TRBV15 to TRBJ2-7; TRBD1 might be the D (6 bases). CDR1 and CDR2 (germline): LNHNV, YYDKDF (reference sequence). V was shortened by 0 bases and J by 6 bases, with 15 bases between the two germline ends. The CDR3 spans 15 residues. CDR3 DNA: TGTGCCACCAGCAGAGACCTCGTGCAGGGGAGCGAGCAGTACTTC. Its translation is CATSRDLVQGSEQYF.

The chain uses TRBV2 and TRBJ2-3, with a weak D call TRBD2 (6 bases). The CDR3 is 14 amino acids. The germline gives CDR1 SNHLY, CDR2 FYNNEI. Trimming pared 7 bases from V and 0 bases from J, leaving 11 bases between. The CDR3 region is CASIMSGSTDTQYF. The CDR3 bases are TGTGCCAGCATCATGAGCGGGAGCACAGATACGCAGTATTTT.

This clone was recorded only once. The chain joins TRBV6-5 to TRBJ2-1; 7 positions agree with TRBD2. CDR1 is MNHEY and CDR2 is SVGAGI in the germline V gene. V dropped 10 bases and J dropped 5; count of bases not matched to a gene: 8. The CDR3 has 13 residues. This CDR3 reads CATNSGWHNEQFF. In DNA form, the CDR3 reads TGTGCCACCAATAGCGGGTGGCACAATGAGCAGTTCTTC.

CDR3 sequence reads: CASTRLDSTAAGELFF. DNA of the CDR3: TGTGCCAGCACCCGACTAGACTCCACGGCCGCCGGGGAGCTGTTTTTT. The chain has TRBV5-4 and TRBJ2-2, with D possibly being TRBD2 (6 bases). The CDR3 sequence is 16 residues long. The V end lost 6 bases, the J end lost 6 bases, and 21 bases lay between the germline ends. Germline V gene sequence: CDR1 SGHNT, CDR2 YYREEE (reference sequence). Complete variable domain (other parts from reference TRBV5-4 and TRBJ2-2): ETGVTQSPTHLIKTRGQQVTLRCSSQSGHNTVSWYQQALGQGPQFIFQYYREEENGRGNFPPRFSGLQFPNYSSELNVNALELDDSALYLCASTRLDSTAAGELFFGEGSRLTVL.

V and J are TRBV30 and TRBJ2-4; 10 bases map to TRBD2. Trimming took 3 bases from V and 0 from J; bases not matched to a gene: 8. This CDR3 is 17 amino acids long. CDR1 and CDR2 (germline): GTSNPN, SVGIG (reference sequence). The CDR3 sequence is CAWSLAGASAAKNIQYF. The CDR3 region has the DNA TGTGCCTGGAGCCTAGCGGGAGCGTCGGCAGCCAAAAACATTCAGTACTTC.

The chain employs TRBV29-1 and TRBJ2-1, with 11 bases identical to TRBD2. J gave up 8 bases and V 6 bases, and 9 bases lay outside the gene matches. Germline CDR1 SQVTM, CDR2 ANQGSEA. This CDR3 has 14 residues. Here the CDR3 reads CSVALLAGVDEQFF. CDR3 sequence (DNA): TGCAGCGTGGCCCTACTAGCGGGAGTCGATGAGCAGTTCTTC.